Listed here are 16 T cell receptor beta chains from one sample, sequenced in a study of a mutant IDH1 vaccine in newly diagnosed glioma. Only in-frame clones appear in the TCRdb table, and some are missing; sequencing was by immunoSEQ multiplex PCR. The sample consists of over 60,000 clones, 75% to 90% of them appearing once. The time point here: week 11, during vaccination. With topical imiquimod, each dose of the vaccine consisted of 300 ug of mutant IDH1 20-mer peptide. These TCRs are of unknown antigen specificity. The specimen was PBMCs, collected from a glioma patient whose treatment included an IDH1 peptide vaccine. All receptors come from a man aged 40-49 years with glioma.

The J gene is TRBJ1-2, the V gene TRBV19; D is uncertain. V was cut by 0 bases and J by 6 bases, with 11 bases left in between. Germline V lookup: CDR1 LNHDA, CDR2 SQIVND (reference sequence). The CDR3 has 14 residues. CDR3 loop: CASSIEGRSDGYTF. As DNA, the CDR3 is TGTGCCAGTAGTATAGAGGGCAGGTCAGATGGCTACACCTTC.

V is TRBV1 and J is TRBJ2-5; TRBD2, as called in the table, went unchecked against the DNA. TRBV1 is reported as a pseudogene. The CDR3 is made up of 17 amino acids. The CDR3 sequence: CTSSQDRLAGYQETQYF. CDR3 coding DNA: TGCACCAGCAGCCAAGACCGACTAGCGGGGTACCAAGAGACCCAGTACTTC.

The table lists this clone with a count of one. This chain connects TRBV6-4 to TRBJ2-1; TRBD1 matches at 7 bases. The V gene end was trimmed by 0 bases and the J gene end by 6 bases; junction bases not matched to a gene: 8. This CDR3 has 16 residues. Germline CDR1 is MRHNA and CDR2 is SNTAGT. CDR3 bases: TGTGCCAGCAGTGACTCCGGAACAGGGGCATCCAATGAGCAGTTCTTC. Its protein is CASSDSGTGASNEQFF.

V usage is TRBV7-2 and J usage is TRBJ1-3; TRBD1 is a possible D gene (6 bases). This CDR3 contains 16 residues. V gave up 1 base and J gave up 2 bases, with 12 bases separating them. Germline assignment: CDR1 SGHTA and CDR2 FQGNSA. The CDR3 DNA is TGTGCCAGCAGCTTAGTTAGGGGGGGAGCTGGAAACACCATATATTTT. Its protein is CASSLVRGGAGNTIYF.

V is TRBV5-5 and J is TRBJ1-1; D is possibly TRBD1 (5 bases). V was cut by 5 bases and J by 8 bases, with 7 bases left in between. The CDR3 covers 10 residues. The V gene's germline CDR1 is SGHKS and CDR2 YYEKEE (reference sequence). Written as DNA, the CDR3 is TGTGCCAGCAGGGGACGGGAAGCTTTCTTT. Translating gives CASRGREAFF.

The rearrangement joins TRBV12-5 to TRBJ2-5; TRBD2 aligns across 13 bases. CDR3 length: 15 residues. J gave up 5 bases and V 4 bases, and 4 bases lay outside the gene matches. CDR1 is LGHNT, CDR2 FRNRAP, per germline. DNA of the CDR3: TGTGCTAGTGGTTCCGGACTAGCGGGGGCCGAGACCCAGTACTTC. It encodes CASGSGLAGAETQYF.

This sequence joins TRBV7-2 and TRBJ2-1; D remains ambiguous. The germline V gene encodes CDR1 SGHTA and CDR2 FQGNSA. The CDR3 loop spans 12 amino acids. The V end lost 3 bases, the J end lost 3 bases, and 3 bases lay between the germline ends. The CDR3 DNA reads as TGTGCCAGCAGCTTGAACTACAATGAGCAGTTCTTC. It codes for CASSLNYNEQFF. The whole variable domain, remainder taken from reference TRBV7-2 and TRBJ2-1, is GAGVSQSPSNKVTEKGKDVELRCDPISGHTALYWYRQSLGQGLEFLIYFQGNSAPDKSGLPSDRFSAERTGGSVSTLTIQRTQQEDSAVYLCASSLNYNEQFFGPGTRLTVL.

The chain carries TRBV10-3 and TRBJ1-1; D uncertain. Germline-derived CDR1 and CDR2 are ENHRY and SYGVKD. Trimming removed 6 bases at V and 0 bases at J, with 8 bases between. This CDR3 contains 13 residues. The DNA for the CDR3 is TGTGCCATCAGCCCCCGAATGAACACTGAAGCTTTCTTT. Translated, it gives CAISPRMNTEAFF.

The chain carries TRBV6-1 and TRBJ2-5, with 8 bases fitting TRBD2. The V gene end was trimmed by 2 bases and the J gene end by 2 bases; junction bases not matched to a gene: 13. The CDR3 length is 18 residues. CDR1 and CDR2 (germline): MNHNS, SASEGT. CDR3 region: CASSEFPGGSGEQETQYF. DNA of the CDR3: TGTGCCAGCAGTGAATTCCCGGGGGGTAGCGGGGAACAAGAGACCCAGTACTTC.

The gene calls are TRBV5-1 and TRBJ2-1; 9 positions agree with TRBD1. Germline assignment: CDR1 SGHRS and CDR2 YFSETQ. The CDR3 is 17 residues long. V shed 3 bases and J 1 base; nucleotides not matched to a gene: 8. The CDR3 reads CASSSAGQGLSYNEQFF. DNA of the CDR3: TGCGCCAGCAGCTCGGCGGGACAGGGCTTGTCCTACAATGAGCAGTTCTTC.

This chain links TRBV5-5 with TRBJ1-1; D unclear. Germline CDR1 and CDR2: SGHKS and YYEKEE (reference sequence). The CDR3 spans 14 residues. Trimming pared 4 bases from V and 6 bases from J, leaving 16 bases between. This CDR3 is CASSSSWFNPEAFF. The CDR3, as DNA: TGTGCCAGCAGCAGCTCATGGTTTAACCCTGAAGCTTTCTTT.

This clone was picked up one time. The chain couples TRBV19 to TRBJ2-5; the match to TRBD1 covers 9 bases. In germline, CDR1 is LNHDA, CDR2 SQIVND (reference sequence). V lost 5 bases, J lost 2 bases, and 3 bases stayed unmatched. The CDR3 contains 14 residues. CDR3 in amino acids: CASSWTGDQETQYF. The CDR3, as DNA: TGTGCCAGTAGTTGGACAGGGGATCAAGAGACCCAGTACTTC.

V and J are TRBV18 and TRBJ1-4, with 8 nucleotides matching TRBD1. Germline assignment: CDR1 KGHSH and CDR2 LQKENI. The CDR3 is made up of 15 amino acids. J lost 4 bases, V lost 3 bases, and 4 bases had no gene match. The CDR3 region is CASSPRDRGNEKLFF. The CDR3 DNA sequence: TGTGCCAGCTCACCTCGTGACAGGGGTAATGAAAAACTGTTTTTT.

The chain couples TRBV7-3 to TRBJ2-6, with D tentatively TRBD1 (6 bases). V lost 5 bases and J 0 bases, leaving 17 bases between the germline ends. Germline V lookup: CDR1 SGHTA, CDR2 FQGTGA. The CDR3 totals 18 residues. CDR3 nucleotide sequence: TGTGCCAGCAGCCAAGGCGCACAGGGACGCTCTGGGGCCAACGTCCTGACTTTC. Translated, it gives CASSQGAQGRSGANVLTF.

The V and J genes are TRBV5-6 and TRBJ2-7; 7 nucleotides agree with TRBD2. The germline CDR1 and CDR2 sequences are SGHDT and YYEEEE. The CDR3 has 11 residues. V lost 3 bases, J lost 6 bases, and 0 bases stayed unmatched. As DNA, the CDR3 is TGTGCCAGCAGCTGGGGGGGCGAGCAGTACTTC. Translated, it gives CASSWGGEQYF.

V is TRBV29-1 and J is TRBJ2-5; weak D call: TRBD1 (7 bases). The DNA end favors TRBJ2-7, so the J call may be wrong. The CDR3 is 16 amino acids. Germline CDR1 reads SQVTM; CDR2 reads ANQGSEA. For the CDR3, the DNA is TGCAGCGTTGAAGTCCGACACCTCAGGGGGGTTTACGAGCAGTACTTC. The encoded protein is CSVEVRHLRGVYEQYF.